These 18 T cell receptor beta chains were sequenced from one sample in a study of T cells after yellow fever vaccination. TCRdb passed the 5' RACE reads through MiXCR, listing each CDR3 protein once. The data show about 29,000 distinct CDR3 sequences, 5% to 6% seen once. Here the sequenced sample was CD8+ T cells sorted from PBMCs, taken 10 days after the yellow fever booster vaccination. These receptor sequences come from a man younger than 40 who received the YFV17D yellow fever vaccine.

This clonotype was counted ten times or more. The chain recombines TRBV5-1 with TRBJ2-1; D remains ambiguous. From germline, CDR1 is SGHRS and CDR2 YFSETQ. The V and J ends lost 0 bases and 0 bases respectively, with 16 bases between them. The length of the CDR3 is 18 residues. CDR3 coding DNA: TGCGCCAGCAGCTTGGAGCTTGTAGCCGGTAGCTCCTACAATGAGCAGTTCTTC. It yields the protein CASSLELVAGSSYNEQFF.

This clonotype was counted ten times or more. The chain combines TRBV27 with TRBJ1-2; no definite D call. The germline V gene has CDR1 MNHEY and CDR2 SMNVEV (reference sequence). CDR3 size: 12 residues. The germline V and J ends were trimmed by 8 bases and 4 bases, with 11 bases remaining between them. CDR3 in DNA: TGTGCCAGCCGAACTTCTAGCTATGGCTACACCTTC. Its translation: CASRTSSYGYTF.

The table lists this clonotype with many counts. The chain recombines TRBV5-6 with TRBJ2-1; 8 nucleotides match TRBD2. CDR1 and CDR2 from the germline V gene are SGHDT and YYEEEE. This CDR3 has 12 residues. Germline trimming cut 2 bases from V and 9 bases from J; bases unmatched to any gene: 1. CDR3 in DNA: TGTGCCAGCAGCTTCGGGGGGGGTGAGCAGTTCTTC. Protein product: CASSFGGGEQFF.

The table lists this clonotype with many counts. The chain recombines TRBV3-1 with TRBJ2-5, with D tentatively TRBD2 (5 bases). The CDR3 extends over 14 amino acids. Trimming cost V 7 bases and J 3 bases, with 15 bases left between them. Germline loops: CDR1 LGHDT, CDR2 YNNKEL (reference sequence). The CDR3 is CASNAIWGEETQYF. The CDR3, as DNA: TGTGCCAGCAATGCTATTTGGGGAGAAGAGACCCAGTACTTC.

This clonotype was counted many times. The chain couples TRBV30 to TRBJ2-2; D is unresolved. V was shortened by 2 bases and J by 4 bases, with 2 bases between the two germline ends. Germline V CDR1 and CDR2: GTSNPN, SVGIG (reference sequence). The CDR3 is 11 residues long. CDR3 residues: CAWSLTGELFF. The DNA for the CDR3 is TGTGCCTGGAGTCTCACCGGGGAGCTGTTTTTT.

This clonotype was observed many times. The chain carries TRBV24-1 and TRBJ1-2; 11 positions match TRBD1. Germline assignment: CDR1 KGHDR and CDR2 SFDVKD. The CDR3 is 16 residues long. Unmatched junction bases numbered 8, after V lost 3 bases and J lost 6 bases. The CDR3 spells CATSDHGQGARDGYTF. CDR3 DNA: TGTGCCACCAGTGATCACGGACAGGGGGCACGTGATGGCTACACCTTC.

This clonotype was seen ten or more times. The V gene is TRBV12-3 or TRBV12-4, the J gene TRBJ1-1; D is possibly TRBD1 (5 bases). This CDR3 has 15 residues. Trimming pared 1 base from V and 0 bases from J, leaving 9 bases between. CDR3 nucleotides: TGTGCCAGCAGTTTAGTGGGGGTTCTGAACACTGAAGCTTTCTTT. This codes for CASSLVGVLNTEAFF.

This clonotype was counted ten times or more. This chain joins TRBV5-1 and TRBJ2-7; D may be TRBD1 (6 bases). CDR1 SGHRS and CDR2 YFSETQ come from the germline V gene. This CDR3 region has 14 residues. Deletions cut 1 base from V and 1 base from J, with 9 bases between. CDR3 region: CASSLTGQSYEQYF. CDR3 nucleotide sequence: TGCGCCAGCAGCTTGACAGGACAGTCCTACGAGCAGTACTTC.

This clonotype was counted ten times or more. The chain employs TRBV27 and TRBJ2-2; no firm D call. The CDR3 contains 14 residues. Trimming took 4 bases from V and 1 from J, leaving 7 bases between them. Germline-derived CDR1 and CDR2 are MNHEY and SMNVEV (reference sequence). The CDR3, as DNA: TGTGCCAGCAGTTCGTTAGGGAACACCGGGGAGCTGTTTTTT. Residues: CASSSLGNTGELFF.

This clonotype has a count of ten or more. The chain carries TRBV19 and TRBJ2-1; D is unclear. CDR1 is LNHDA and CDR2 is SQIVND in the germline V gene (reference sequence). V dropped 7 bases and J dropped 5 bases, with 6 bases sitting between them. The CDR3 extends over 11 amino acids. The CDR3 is CASTLHNEQFF. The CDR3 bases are TGTGCCAGTACCCTACACAATGAGCAGTTCTTC. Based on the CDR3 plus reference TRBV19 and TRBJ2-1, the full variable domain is DGGITQSPKYLFRKEGQNVTLSCEQNLNHDAMYWYRQDPGQGLRLIYYSQIVNDFQKGDIAEGYSVSREKKESFPLTVTSAQKNPTAFYLCASTLHNEQFFGPGTRLTVL.

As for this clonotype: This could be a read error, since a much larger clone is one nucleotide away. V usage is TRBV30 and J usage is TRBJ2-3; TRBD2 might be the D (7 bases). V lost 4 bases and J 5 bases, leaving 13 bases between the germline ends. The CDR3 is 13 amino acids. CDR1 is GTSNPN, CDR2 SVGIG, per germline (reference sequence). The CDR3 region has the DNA TGTGCCTGGATGGGGGGGCCCAAAGATACGCAGTATTTT. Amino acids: CAWMGGPKDTQYF.

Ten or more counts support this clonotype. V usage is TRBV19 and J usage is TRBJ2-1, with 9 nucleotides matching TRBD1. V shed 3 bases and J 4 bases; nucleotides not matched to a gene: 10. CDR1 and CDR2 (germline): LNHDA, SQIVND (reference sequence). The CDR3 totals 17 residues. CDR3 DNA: TGTGCCAGTAGTATCACGGACGGGACAGGGTTTTACAATGAGCAGTTCTTC. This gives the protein CASSITDGTGFYNEQFF.

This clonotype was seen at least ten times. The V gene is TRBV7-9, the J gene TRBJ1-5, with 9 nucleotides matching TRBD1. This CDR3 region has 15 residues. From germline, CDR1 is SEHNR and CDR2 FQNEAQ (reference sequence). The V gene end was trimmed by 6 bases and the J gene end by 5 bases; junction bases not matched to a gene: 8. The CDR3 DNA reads TGTGCCAGCAGTTCCCACAGGGGGCGAGATCAGCCCCAGCATTTT. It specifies CASSSHRGRDQPQHF.

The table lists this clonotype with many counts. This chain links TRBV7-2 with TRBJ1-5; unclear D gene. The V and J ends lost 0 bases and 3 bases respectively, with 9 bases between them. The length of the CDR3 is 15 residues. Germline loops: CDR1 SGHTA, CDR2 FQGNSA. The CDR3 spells CASSLAWGLNQPQHF. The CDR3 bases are TGTGCCAGCAGCTTAGCGTGGGGTCTCAATCAGCCCCAGCATTTT. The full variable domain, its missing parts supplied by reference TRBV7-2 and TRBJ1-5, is GAGVSQSPSNKVTEKGKDVELRCDPISGHTALYWYRQSLGQGLEFLIYFQGNSAPDKSGLPSDRFSAERTGGSVSTLTIQRTQQEDSAVYLCASSLAWGLNQPQHFGDGTRLSIL.

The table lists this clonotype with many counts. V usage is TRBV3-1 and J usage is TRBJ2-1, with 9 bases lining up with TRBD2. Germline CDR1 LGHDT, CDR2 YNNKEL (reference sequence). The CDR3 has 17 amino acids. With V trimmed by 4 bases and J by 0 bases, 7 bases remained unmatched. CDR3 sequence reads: CASSPNLAGSSYNEQFF. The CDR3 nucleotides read TGTGCCAGCAGCCCTAATCTAGCGGGAAGCTCCTACAATGAGCAGTTCTTC.

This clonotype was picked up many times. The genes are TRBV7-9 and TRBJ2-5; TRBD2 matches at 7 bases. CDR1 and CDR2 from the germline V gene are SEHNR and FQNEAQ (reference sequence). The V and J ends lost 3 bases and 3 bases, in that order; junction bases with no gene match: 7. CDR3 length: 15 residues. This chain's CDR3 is CASSLSGTLEETQYF. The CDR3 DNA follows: TGTGCCAGCAGCTTGAGCGGGACCCTGGAAGAGACCCAGTACTTC. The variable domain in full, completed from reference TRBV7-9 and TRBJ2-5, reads DTGVSQNPRHKITKRGQNVTFRCDPISEHNRLYWYRQTLGQGPEFLTYFQNEAQLEKSRLLSDRFSAERPKGSFSTLEIQRTEQGDSAMYLCASSLSGTLEETQYFGPGTRLLVL.

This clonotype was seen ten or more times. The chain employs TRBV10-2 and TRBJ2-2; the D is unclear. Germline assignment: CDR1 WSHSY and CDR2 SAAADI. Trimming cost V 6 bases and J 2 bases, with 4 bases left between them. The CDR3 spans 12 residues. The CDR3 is CASRKNTGELFF. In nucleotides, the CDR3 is TGCGCCAGCAGGAAAAACACCGGGGAGCTGTTTTTT.

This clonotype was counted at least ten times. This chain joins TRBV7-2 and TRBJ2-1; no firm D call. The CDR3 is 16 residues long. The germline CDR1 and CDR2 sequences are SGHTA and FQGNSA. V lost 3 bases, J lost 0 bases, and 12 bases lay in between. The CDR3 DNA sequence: TGTGCCAGCAGCTTGGGCCCCGGTTCCTCCTACAATGAGCAGTTCTTC. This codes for CASSLGPGSSYNEQFF.